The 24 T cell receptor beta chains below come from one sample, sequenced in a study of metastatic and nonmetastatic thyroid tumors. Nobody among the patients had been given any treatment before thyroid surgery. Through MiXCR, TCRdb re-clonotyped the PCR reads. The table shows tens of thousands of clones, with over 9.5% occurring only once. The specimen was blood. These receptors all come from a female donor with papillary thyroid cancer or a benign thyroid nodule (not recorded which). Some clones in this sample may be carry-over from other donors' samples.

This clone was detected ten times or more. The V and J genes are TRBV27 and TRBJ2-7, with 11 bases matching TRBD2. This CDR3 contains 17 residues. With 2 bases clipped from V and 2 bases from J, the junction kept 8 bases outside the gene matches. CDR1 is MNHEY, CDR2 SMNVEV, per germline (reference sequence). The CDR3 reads CASSLTASGRSPYEQYF. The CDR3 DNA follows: TGTGCCAGCAGTTTAACGGCTAGCGGGAGGTCACCCTACGAGCAGTACTTC.

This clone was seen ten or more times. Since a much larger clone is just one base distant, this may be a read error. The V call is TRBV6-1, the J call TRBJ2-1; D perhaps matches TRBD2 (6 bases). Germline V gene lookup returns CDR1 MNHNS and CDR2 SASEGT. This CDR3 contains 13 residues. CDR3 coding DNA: TGTGCCAGCAGTGACTATCGGGGGAATGAGCAGCTCTTC. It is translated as CASSDYRGNEQLF.

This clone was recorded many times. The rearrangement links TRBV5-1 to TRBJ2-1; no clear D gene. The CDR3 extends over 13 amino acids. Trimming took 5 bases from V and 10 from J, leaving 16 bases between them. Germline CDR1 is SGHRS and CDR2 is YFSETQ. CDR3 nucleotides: TGCGCCAGCAGTTCCCTCAAGTCCCACGAGCAGTTCTTC. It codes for CASSSLKSHEQFF.

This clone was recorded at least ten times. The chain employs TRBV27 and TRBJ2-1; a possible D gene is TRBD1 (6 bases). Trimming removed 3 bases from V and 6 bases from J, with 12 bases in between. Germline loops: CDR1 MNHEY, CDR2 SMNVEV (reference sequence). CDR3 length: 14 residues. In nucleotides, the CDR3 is TGTGCCAGCAGTTTTGGGGGCGTACCCAATGAGCAGTTCTTC. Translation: CASSFGGVPNEQFF.

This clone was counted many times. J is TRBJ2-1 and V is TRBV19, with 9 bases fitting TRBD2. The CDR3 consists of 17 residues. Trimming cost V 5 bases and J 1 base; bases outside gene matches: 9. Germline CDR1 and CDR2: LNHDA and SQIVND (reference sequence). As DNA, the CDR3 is TGTGCCAGTAGTGGGGGCCGACTAGCGGATTCCTACAATGAGCAGTTCTTC. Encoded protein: CASSGGRLADSYNEQFF.

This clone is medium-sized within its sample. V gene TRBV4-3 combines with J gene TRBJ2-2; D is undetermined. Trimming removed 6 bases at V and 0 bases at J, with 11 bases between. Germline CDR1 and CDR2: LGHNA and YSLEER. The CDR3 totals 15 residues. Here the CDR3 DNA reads TGCGCCAGCAGACTAAGTGTCACGAACACCGGGGAGCTGTTTTTT. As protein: CASRLSVTNTGELFF.

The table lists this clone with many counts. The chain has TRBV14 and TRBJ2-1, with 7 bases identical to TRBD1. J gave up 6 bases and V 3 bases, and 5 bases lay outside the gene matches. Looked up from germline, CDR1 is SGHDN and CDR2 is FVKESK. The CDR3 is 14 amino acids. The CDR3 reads CASSHWTGINEQFF. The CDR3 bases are TGTGCCAGCAGCCACTGGACAGGAATCAATGAGCAGTTCTTC.

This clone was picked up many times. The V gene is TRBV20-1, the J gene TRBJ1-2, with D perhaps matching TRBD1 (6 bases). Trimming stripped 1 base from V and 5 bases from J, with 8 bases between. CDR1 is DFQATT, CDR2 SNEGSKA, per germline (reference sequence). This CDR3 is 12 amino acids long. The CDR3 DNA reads TGCAGTGCTAGAGTGGGGGCGTATGGCTACACCTTC. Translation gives CSARVGAYGYTF.

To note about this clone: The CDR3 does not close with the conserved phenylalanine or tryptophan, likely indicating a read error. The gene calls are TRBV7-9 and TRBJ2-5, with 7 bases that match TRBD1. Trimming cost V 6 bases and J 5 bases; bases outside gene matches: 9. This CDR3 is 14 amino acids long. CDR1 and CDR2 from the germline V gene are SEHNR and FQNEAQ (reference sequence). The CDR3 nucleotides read TGTGCCAGCAGGTTCGACAGGGCTAGGGAGACCCAGTACTCC. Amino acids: CASRFDRARETQYS.

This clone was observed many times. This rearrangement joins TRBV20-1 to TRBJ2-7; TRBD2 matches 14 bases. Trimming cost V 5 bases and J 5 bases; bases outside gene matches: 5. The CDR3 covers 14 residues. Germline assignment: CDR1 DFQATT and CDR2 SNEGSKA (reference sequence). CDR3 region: CSAGLAGGTHEQYF. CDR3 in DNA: TGCAGTGCTGGACTAGCGGGAGGTACCCACGAGCAGTACTTC.

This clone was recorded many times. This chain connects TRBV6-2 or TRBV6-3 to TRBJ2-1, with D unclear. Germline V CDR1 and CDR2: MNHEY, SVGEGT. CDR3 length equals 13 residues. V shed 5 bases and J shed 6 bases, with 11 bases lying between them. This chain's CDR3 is CASSPNYSNEQFF. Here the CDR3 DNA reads TGTGCCAGCAGTCCGAATTATAGCAATGAGCAGTTCTTC.

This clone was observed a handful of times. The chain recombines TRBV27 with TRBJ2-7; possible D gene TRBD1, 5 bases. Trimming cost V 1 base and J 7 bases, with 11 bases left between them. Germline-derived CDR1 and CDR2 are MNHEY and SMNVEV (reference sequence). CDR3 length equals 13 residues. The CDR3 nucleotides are TGTGCCAGCAGTTTATTAGGGGCATCAGAGCAGTACTTC. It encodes CASSLLGASEQYF.

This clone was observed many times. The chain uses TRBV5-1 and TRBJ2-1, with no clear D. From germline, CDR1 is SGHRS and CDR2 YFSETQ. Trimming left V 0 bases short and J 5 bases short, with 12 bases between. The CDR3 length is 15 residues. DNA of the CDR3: TGCGCCAGCAGCTTGGTTCCGGGTAGGGACAATGAGCAGTTCTTC. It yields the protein CASSLVPGRDNEQFF.

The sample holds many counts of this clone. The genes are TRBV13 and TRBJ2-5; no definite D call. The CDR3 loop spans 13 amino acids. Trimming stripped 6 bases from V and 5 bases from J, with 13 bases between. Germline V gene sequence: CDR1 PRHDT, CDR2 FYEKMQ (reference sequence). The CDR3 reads CASSKPPQETQYF. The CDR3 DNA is TGTGCCAGCAGTAAACCTCCGCAGGAGACCCAGTACTTC.

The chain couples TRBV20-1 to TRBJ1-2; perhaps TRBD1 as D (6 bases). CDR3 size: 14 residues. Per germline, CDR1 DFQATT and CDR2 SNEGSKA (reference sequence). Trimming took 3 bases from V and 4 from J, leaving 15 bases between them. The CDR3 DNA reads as TGCAGTGCTAGTCGGGCAGGGGTTCTCTATGGCTACACCTTC. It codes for CSASRAGVLYGYTF.

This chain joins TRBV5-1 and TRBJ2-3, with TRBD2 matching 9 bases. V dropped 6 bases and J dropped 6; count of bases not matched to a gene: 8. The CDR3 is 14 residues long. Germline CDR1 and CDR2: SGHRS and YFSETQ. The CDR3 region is CASNERGAADTQYF. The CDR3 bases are TGCGCCAGCAACGAGCGGGGGGCAGCCGATACGCAGTATTTT.

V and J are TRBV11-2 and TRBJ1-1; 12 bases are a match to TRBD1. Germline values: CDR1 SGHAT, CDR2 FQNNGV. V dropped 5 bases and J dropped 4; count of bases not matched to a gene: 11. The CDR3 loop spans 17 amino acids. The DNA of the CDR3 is TGTGCCAGCAGCCAGGGACAGGGGGCGCGAGTTGTCACTGAAGCTTTCTTT. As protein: CASSQGQGARVVTEAFF.

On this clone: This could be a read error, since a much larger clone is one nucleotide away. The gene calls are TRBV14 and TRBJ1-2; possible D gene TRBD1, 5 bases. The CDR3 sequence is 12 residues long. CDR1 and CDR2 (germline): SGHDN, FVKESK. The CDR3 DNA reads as TGTGCCGGCAGCCGGGACAACTATGGCTACACCTTC. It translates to CAGSRDNYGYTF.

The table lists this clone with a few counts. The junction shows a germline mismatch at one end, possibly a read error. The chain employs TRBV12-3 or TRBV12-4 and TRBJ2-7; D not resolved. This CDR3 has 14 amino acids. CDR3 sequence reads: CSSSFIGTEYEQYF. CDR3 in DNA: TGTTCCAGCAGTTTTATCGGTACAGAATACGAGCAGTACTTC.

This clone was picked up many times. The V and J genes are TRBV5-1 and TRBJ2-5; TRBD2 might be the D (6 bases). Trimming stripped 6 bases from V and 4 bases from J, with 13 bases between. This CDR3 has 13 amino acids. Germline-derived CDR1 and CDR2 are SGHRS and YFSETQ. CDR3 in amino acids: CASTPGVGETQYF. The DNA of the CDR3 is TGCGCCAGCACCCCGGGGGTAGGAGAGACCCAGTACTTC. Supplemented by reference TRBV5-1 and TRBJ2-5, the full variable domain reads KAGVTQTPRYLIKTRGQQVTLSCSPISGHRSVSWYQQTPGQGLQFLFEYFSETQRNKGNFPGRFSGRQFSNSRSEMNVSTLELGDSALYLCASTPGVGETQYFGPGTRLLVL.

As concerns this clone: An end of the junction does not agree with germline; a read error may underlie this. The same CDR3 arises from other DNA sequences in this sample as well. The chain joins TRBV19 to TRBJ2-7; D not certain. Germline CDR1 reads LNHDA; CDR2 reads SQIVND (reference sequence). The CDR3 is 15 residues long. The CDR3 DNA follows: TGTGCCAGTAGTATAGTCTGGGGTGGAACCTACGAACAGTACTTC. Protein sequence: CASSIVWGGTYEQYF.

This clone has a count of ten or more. CDR3 sequence reads: CSIQRTGSTEAFF. In DNA form, the CDR3 reads TGCAGTATACAACGGACAGGATCCACTGAAGCTTTCTTT. The rearrangement links TRBV20-1 to TRBJ1-1, with 7 bases identical to TRBD1. This CDR3 region has 13 residues. J lost 4 bases, V lost 8 bases, and 10 bases had no gene match. The germline V gene encodes CDR1 DFQATT and CDR2 SNEGSKA (reference sequence).

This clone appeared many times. The CDR3 region has the DNA TGCAGCGCCGACCGGGACAGTGAAGCTTTCTTT. Its protein product is CSADRDSEAFF. The rearrangement joins TRBV29-1 to TRBJ1-1; 7 nucleotides align to TRBD1. This CDR3 has 11 residues. Per the germline V gene, CDR1 is SQVTM and CDR2 is ANQGSEA. The J segment lost 7 bases and the V segment lost 7 bases, leaving 6 bases of the junction unmatched.

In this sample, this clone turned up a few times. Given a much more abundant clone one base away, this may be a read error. In DNA form, the CDR3 reads TGTGCCAGCATGCCCGGGGGTGGGGCGTACAATGAGCAGTTCTTC. This encodes CASMPGGGAYNEQFF. The chain carries TRBV28 and TRBJ2-1; weak D call: TRBD2 (6 bases). CDR3 length: 15 amino acids. CDR1 is MDHEN and CDR2 is SYDVKM in the germline V gene. Trimming removed 7 bases from V and 4 bases from J, with 17 bases in between.